This record looks at one T cell receptor beta chain sequence and its context. Germline V gene sequence: CDR1 MNHNY, CDR2 SVGAGI (reference sequence). This CDR3 region has 16 residues. V was clipped by 4 bases and J by 3 bases; unmatched bases: 9. These data come from a study of T cell changes during pregnancy in multiple sclerosis. Sequenced by immunoSEQ multiplex PCR; TCRdb stores in-frame clones only, minus some. The repertoire holds roughly 30,000 clones, with about 93% as singletons. Sequencing was performed on CD4+ T cells from peripheral blood mononuclear cells, taken in the second trimester of pregnancy. V is TRBV6-6 and J is TRBJ1-1; 9 bases agree with TRBD1. This sequence originates from a female donor with multiple sclerosis, enrolled in a pregnancy study. The CDR3 region has the DNA TGTGCCAGCAGTTTTAATACAGGGGGCTCGTACACTGAAGCTTTCTTT. Encoded protein: CASSFNTGGSYTEAFF.